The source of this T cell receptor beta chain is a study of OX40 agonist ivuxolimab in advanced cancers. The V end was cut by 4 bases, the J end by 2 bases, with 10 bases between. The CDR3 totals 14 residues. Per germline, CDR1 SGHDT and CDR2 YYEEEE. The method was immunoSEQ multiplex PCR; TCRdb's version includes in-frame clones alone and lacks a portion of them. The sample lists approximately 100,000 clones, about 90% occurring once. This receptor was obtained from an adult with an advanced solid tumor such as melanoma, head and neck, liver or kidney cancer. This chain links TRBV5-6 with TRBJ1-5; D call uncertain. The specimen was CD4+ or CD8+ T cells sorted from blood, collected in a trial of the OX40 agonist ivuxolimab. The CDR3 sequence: CASSTPFGNQPQHF. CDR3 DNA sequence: TGTGCCAGCAGCACCCCTTTTGGCAATCAGCCCCAGCATTTT.